This entry features one TCR beta chain sequence. Its antigen remains unknown. This entry belongs to a study of cytomegalovirus exposure and HLA in healthy donors. At the level of the study: Genotyping of 430 or so donors showed that around 85% belonged to the Caucasian-associated ancestry cluster.

Germline lookup yields CDR1 SGDLS and CDR2 YYNGEE. The CDR3 spans 15 residues. Between the trimmed V and J ends, which lost 1 base and 0 bases, there was a span of 5 bases. This PCR relied on a set of 60 Vbeta primers and 13 Jbeta primers. Profiling relied on immunoSEQ multiplex PCR, and the TCRdb table lists in-frame clones only, not all of them. The sample data list about 88,000 clones. Overall study findings and caveats: Later analysis reportedly placed an Asian-associated ancestry cluster below the roughly 680-donor mean in N-insertions. Further analysis was carried out later, and it showed several of the most significant clusters appearing linked to common viral pathogens. Within an earlier analysis, most TCR beta V segments proved productive either about 90% or about 30% of the time.

What was sequenced was PBMCs. This sequence was found in a girl between 10 and 17 years old in good health and CMV-seropositive. The chain employs TRBV9 and TRBJ2-6; unclear D gene. The CDR3 DNA is TGTGCCAGCAGCGTACGTCTCTCTGGGGCCAACGTCCTGACTTTC. As protein: CASSVRLSGANVLTF. Full variable domain (outside the CDR3, taken from reference TRBV9 and TRBJ2-6): DSGVTQTPKHLITATGQRVTLRCSPRSGDLSVYWYQQSLDQGLQFLIQYYNGEERAKGNILERFSAQQFPDLHSELNLSSLELGDSALYFCASSVRLSGANVLTFGAGSRLTVL.